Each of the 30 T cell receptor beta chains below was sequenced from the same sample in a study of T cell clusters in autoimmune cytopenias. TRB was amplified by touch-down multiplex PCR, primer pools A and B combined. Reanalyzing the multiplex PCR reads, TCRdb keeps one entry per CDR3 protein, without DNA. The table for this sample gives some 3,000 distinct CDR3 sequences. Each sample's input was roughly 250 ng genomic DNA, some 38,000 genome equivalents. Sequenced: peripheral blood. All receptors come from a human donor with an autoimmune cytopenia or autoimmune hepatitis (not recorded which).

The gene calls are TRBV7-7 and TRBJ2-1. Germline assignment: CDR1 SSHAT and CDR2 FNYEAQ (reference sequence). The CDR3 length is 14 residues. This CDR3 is CASSLRDKTNEQFF.

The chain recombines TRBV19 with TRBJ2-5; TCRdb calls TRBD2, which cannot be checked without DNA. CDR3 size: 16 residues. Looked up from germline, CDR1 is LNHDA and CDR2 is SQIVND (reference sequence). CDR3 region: CASSRGLAGGQETQYF.

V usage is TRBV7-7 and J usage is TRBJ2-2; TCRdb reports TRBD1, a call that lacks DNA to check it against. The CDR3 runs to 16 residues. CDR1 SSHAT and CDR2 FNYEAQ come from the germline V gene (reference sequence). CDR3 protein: CASSLGQGADTGELFF.

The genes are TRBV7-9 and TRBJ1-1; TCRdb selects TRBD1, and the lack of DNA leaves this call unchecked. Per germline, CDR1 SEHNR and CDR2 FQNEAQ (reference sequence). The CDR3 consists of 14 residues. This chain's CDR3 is CASSPGERHTEAFF.

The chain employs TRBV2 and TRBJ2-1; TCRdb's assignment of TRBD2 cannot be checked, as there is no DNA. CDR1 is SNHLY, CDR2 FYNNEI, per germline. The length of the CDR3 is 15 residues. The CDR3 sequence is CASSNSGGADNEQFF.

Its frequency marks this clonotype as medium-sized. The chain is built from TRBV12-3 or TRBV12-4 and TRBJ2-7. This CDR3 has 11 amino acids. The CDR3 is CASSSGYEQYF.

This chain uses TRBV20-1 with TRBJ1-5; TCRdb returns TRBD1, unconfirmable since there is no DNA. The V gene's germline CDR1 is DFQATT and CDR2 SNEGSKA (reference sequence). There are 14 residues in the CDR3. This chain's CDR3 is CSAPDRLLNQPQHF.

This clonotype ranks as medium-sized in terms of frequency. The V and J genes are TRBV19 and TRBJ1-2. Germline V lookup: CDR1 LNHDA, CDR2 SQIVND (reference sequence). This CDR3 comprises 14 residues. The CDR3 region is CASSIKAANYGYTF.

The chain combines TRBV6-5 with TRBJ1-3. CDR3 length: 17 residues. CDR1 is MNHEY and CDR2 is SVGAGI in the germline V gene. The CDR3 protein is CASSKVCDGFSGNTIYF.

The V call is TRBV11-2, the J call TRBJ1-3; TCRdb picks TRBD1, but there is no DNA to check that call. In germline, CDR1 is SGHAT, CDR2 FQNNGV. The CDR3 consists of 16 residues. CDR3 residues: CASSSALTGLGNTIYF.

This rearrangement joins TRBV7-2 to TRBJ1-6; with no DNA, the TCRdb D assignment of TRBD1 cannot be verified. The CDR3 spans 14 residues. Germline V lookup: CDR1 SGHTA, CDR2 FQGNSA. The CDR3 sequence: CASSGGTGHSPLHF. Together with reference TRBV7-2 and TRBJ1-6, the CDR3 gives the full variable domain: GAGVSQSPSNKVTEKGKDVELRCDPISGHTALYWYRQSLGQGLEFLIYFQGNSAPDKSGLPSDRFSAERTGGSVSTLTIQRTQQEDSAVYLCASSGGTGHSPLHFGNGTRLTVT.

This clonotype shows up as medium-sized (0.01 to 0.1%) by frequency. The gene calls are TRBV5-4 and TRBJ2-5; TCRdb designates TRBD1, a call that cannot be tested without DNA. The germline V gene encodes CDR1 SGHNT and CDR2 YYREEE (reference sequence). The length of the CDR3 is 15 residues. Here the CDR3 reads CASSLGTESQETQYF.

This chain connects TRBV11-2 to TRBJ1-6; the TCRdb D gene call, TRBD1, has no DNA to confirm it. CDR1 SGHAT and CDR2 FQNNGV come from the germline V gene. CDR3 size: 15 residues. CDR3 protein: CASSLEEVGGSPLHF.

The CDR3 sequence: CASRAGQGAYEQYF. The chain combines TRBV27 with TRBJ2-7; TCRdb's D gene call, TRBD1, goes unchecked for lack of DNA. The CDR3 has 14 residues. From germline, CDR1 is MNHEY and CDR2 SMNVEV (reference sequence).

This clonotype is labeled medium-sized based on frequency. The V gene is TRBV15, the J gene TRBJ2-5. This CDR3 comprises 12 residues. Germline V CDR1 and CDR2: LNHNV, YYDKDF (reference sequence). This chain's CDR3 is CATSRDRETQYF.

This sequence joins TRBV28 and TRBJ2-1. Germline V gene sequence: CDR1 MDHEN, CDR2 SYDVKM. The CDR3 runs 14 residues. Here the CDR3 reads CASSEVKTGNEQFF.

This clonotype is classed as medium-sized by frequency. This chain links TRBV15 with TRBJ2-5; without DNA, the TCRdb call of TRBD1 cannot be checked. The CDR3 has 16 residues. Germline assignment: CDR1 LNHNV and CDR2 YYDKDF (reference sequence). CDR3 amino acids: CATSRRRGVAVETQYF.

CDR3 in amino acids: CASSESGLRTEAFF. This sequence joins TRBV6-1 and TRBJ1-1. CDR1 and CDR2 (germline): MNHNS, SASEGT. This CDR3 is built from 14 residues.

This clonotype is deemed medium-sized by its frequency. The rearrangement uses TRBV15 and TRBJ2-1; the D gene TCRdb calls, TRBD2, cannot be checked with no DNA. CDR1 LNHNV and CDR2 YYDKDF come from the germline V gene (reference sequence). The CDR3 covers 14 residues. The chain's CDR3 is CATDRRGTYNEQFF. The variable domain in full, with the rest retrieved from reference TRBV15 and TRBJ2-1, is DAMVIQNPRYQVTQFGKPVTLSCSQTLNHNVMYWYQQKSSQAPKLLFHYYDKDFNNEADTPDNFQSRRPNTSFCFLDIRSPGLGDTAMYLCATDRRGTYNEQFFGPGTRLTVL.

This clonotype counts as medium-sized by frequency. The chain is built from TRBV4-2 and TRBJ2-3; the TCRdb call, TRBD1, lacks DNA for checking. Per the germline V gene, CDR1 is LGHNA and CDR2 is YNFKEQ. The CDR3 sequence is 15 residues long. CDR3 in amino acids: CASSQEGGGTDTQYF.

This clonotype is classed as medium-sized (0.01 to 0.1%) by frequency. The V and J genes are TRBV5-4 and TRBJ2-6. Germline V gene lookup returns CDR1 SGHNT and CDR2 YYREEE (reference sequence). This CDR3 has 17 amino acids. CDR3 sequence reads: CASSLGSSWSGANVLTF.

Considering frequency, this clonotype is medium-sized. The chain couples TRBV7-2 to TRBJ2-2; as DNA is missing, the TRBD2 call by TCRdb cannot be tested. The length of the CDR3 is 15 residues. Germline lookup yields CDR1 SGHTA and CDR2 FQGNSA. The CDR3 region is CASSLVGGPSGELFF.

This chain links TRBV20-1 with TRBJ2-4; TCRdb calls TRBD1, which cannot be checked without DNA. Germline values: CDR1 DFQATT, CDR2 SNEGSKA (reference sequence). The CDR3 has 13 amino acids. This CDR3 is CSARRQGADIQYF.

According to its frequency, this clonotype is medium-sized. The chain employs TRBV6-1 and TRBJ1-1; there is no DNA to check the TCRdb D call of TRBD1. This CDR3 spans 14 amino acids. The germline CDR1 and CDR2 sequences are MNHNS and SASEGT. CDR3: CASSLGGGDTEAFF.

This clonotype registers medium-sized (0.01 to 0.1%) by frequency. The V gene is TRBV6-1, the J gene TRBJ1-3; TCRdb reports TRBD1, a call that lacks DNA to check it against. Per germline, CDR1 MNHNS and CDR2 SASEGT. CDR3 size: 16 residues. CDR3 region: CASSETGPLSGNTIYF.

The CDR3 sequence: CASLVWPGSSKNIQYF. The rearrangement joins TRBV9 to TRBJ2-4. Germline CDR1 and CDR2: SGDLS and YYNGEE. The CDR3 loop spans 16 amino acids.

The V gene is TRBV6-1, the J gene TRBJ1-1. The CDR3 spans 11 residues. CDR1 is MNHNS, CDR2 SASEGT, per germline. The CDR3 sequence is CASSYDTEAFF.

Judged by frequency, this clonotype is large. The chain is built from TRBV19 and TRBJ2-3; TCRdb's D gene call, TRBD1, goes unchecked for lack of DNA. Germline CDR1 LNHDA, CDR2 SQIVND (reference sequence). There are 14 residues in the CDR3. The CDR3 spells CASSGPAYTDTQYF.

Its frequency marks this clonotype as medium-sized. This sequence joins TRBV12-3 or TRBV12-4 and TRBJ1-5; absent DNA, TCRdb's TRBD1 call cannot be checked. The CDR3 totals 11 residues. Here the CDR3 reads CASRGTGPQHF.

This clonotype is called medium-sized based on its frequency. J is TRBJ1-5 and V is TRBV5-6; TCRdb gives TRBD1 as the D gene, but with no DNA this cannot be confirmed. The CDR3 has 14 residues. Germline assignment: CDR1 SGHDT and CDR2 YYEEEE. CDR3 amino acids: CASSLRGVGQPQHF.